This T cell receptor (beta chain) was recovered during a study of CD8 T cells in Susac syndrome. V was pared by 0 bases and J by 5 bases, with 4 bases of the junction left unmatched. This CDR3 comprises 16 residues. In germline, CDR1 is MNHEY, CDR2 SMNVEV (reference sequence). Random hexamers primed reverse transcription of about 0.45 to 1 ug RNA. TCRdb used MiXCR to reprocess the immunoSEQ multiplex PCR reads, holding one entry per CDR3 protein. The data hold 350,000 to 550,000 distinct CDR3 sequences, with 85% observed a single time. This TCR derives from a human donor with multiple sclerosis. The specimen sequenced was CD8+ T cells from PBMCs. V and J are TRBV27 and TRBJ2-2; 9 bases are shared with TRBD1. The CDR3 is CASSLSGQGSTGELFF. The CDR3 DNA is TGTGCCAGCAGTTTATCCGGACAGGGGAGTACCGGGGAGCTGTTTTTT.